This T cell receptor beta chain was retrieved from a study of graft-versus-host responses after intestinal transplantation. Overall study: Each recipient received anti-thymocyte globulin induction, then tacrolimus and steroids for around 3 years.

This clone was recorded once. Antigen unknown. The V and J ends lost 4 bases and 8 bases respectively, with 8 bases between them. Germline CDR1 reads SNHLY; CDR2 reads FYNNEI. This CDR3 is 11 amino acids long. This table comes from immunoSEQ multiplex PCR, and its TCRdb copy is limited to in-frame clones, with some not included. This sample carries about 130,000 clones, just over 90% of them seen once, and the ten largest clones take under 0.2%. The source was unstimulated CD4+ T cells sorted from spleen or lymph node cells, collected before intestinal transplant. This rearrangement joins TRBV2 to TRBJ1-1; D gene uncertain. The TCR was taken from a human donor who received an intestinal transplant. The CDR3 sequence: CASSAGVEAFF. As DNA, the CDR3 is TGTGCCAGCAGTGCTGGGGTCGAAGCTTTCTTT.